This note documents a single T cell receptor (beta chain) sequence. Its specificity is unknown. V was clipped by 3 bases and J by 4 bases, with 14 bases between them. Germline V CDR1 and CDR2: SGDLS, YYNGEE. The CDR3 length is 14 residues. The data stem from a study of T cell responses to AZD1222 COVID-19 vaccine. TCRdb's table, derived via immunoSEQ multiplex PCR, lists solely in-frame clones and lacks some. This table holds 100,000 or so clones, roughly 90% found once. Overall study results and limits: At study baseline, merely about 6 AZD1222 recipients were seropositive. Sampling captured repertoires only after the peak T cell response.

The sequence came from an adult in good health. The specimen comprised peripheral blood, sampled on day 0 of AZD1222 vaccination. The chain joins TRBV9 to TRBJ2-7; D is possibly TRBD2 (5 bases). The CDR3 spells CASSAGLSWYEQYF. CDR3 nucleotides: TGTGCCAGCAGCGCAGGACTTAGCTGGTACGAGCAGTACTTC.